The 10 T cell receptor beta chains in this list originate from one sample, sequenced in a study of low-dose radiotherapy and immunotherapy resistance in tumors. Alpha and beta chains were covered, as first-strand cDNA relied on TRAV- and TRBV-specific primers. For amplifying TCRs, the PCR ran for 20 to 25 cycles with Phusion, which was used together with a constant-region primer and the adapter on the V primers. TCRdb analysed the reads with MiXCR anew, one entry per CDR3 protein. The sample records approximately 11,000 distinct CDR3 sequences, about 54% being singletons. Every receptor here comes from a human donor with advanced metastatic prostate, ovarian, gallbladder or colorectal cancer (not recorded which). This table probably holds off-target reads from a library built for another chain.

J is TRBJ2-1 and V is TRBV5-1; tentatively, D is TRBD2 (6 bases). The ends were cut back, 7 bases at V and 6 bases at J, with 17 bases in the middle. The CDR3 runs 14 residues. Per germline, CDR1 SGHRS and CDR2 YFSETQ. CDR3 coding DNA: TGCGCCAGCGCCGGAAAAGCGGAGGGCAATGAGCAGTTCTTC. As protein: CASAGKAEGNEQFF.

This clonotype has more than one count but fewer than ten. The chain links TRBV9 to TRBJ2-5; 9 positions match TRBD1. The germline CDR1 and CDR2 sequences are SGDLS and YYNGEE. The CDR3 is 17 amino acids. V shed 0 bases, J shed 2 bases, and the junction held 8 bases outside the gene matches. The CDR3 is CASSVGGLGTGQETQYF. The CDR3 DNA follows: TGTGCCAGCAGCGTAGGAGGGCTCGGGACAGGGCAAGAGACCCAGTACTTC.

CDR3 sequence reads: CASSSGQGNIQYF. In nucleotides, the CDR3 is TGCGCCAGCAGCTCCGGACAGGGAAACATTCAGTACTTC. The chain recombines TRBV5-1 with TRBJ2-4; 8 bases match TRBD1. Germline CDR1 and CDR2: SGHRS and YFSETQ. The CDR3 runs 13 residues. Trimming removed 3 bases from V and 6 bases from J; junction bases left unmatched: 2.

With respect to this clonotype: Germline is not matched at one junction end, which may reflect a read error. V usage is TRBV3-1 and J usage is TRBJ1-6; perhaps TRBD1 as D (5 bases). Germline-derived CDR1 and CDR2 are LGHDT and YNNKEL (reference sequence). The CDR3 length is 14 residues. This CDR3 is CASGQGPQNSPLHF. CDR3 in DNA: TGTGCCAGCGGCCAGGGCCCTCAAAATTCACCCCTCCACTTT.

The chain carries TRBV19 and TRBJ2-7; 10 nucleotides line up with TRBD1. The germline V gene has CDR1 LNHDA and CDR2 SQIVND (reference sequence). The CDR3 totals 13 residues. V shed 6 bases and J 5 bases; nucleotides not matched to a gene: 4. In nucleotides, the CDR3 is TGTGCCAGTAGGAGGGACAGGGGCAACGAGCAGTACTTC. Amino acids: CASRRDRGNEQYF.

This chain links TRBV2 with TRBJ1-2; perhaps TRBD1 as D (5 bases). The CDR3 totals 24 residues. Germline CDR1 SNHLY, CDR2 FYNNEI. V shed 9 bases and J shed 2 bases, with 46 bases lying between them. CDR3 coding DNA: TGTGCCAGACGGAAAACCCCTGTCGTGCCGATAAAGGGACCCTTAACGAGGGCCAACTATGGCTACACCTTC. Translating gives CARRKTPVVPIKGPLTRANYGYTF.

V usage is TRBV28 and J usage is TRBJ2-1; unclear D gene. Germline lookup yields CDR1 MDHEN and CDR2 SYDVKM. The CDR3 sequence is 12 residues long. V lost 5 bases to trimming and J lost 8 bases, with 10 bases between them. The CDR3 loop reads CASSPGDDEQFF. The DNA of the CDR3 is TGTGCCAGCAGTCCGGGCGACGATGAGCAGTTCTTC.

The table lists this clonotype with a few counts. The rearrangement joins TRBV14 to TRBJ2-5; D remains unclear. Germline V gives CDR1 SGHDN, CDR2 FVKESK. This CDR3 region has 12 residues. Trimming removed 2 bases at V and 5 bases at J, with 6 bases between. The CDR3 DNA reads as TGTGCCAGCAGCCAATATGTGGAGACCCAGTACTTC. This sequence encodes CASSQYVETQYF.

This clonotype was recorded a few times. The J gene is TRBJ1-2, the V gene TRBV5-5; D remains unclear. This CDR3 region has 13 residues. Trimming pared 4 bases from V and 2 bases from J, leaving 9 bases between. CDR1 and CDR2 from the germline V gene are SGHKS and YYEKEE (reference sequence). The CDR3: CASSHSTNYGYTF. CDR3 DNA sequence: TGTGCCAGCAGCCATTCAACGAACTATGGCTACACCTTC. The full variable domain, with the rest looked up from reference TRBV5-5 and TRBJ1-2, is DAGVTQSPTHLIKTRGQQVTLRCSPISGHKSVSWYQQVLGQGPQFIFQYYEKEERGRGNFPDRFSARQFPNYSSELNVNALLLGDSALYLCASSHSTNYGYTFGSGTRLTVV.

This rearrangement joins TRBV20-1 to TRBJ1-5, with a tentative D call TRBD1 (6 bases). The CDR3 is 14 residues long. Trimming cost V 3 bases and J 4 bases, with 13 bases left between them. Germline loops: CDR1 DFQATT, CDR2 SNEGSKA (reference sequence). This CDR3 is CSASGGSANQPQHF. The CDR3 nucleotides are TGCAGTGCTAGTGGGGGCTCCGCAAATCAGCCCCAGCATTTT.